The next 7 T cell receptor beta chains were all read from a single sample in a study of T-cell memory formation after mild COVID-19. MiXCR was run by TCRdb on the 5' RACE reads, yielding one entry per CDR3 protein. Here the sample spans over 350,000 distinct CDR3 sequences, about 17% being singletons. Sequenced material: PBMCs or a T cell subset sorted from them (not recorded which). These receptor sequences come from a man younger than 35 who had mild COVID-19 (a few samples of this study predate the infection). Cell type and time point are not known.

The gene calls are TRBV7-9 and TRBJ1-2; unclear D gene. This CDR3 contains 13 residues. The germline CDR1 and CDR2 sequences are SEHNR and FQNEAQ (reference sequence). V shed 5 bases and J shed 4 bases, with 11 bases lying between them. The CDR3: CASSPGIIYGYTF. The CDR3 DNA reads as TGTGCCAGCAGCCCGGGCATTATCTATGGCTACACCTTC.

The chain carries TRBV7-9 and TRBJ2-7; D gene unclear. The CDR3 runs to 14 residues. V was shortened by 3 bases and J by 3 bases, with 12 bases between the two germline ends. Germline CDR1 is SEHNR and CDR2 is FQNEAQ (reference sequence). The CDR3 is CASSFGPQIYEQYF. The CDR3 DNA reads TGTGCCAGCAGCTTTGGTCCCCAGATCTACGAGCAGTACTTC.

Only a few counts were recorded for this clonotype. The chain links TRBV2 to TRBJ2-6; D is unclear. Germline CDR1 reads SNHLY; CDR2 reads FYNNEI. This CDR3 has 15 residues. Deletions cut 7 bases from V and 2 bases from J, with 12 bases between. CDR3 region: CASKLATAGANVLTF. Written as DNA, the CDR3 is TGTGCCAGCAAGCTCGCCACAGCTGGGGCCAACGTCCTGACTTTC.

In its sample, this clonotype was seen a few times. The V and J genes are TRBV18 and TRBJ2-1, with 12 bases aligning to TRBD2. Trimming removed 8 bases from V and 4 bases from J; junction bases left unmatched: 9. CDR1 is KGHSH, CDR2 LQKENI, per germline. This CDR3 is built from 16 residues. The CDR3 region has the DNA TGTGCCAGCCTCCCCGTCCTAGCGGGGGGGTACAATGAGCAGTTCTTC. Translated, it gives CASLPVLAGGYNEQFF. Drawing the rest from reference TRBV18 and TRBJ2-1, the complete variable domain is NAGVMQNPRHLVRRRGQEARLRCSPMKGHSHVYWYRQLPEEGLKFMVYLQKENIIDESGMPKERFSAEFPKEGPSILRIQQVVRGDSAAYFCASLPVLAGGYNEQFFGPGTRLTVL.

The chain combines TRBV28 with TRBJ1-1, with a tentative D call TRBD1 (5 bases). The V gene's germline CDR1 is MDHEN and CDR2 SYDVKM. Trimming took off 6 bases at V and 3 bases at J, with 17 bases between the two ends. CDR3 length equals 15 residues. DNA of the CDR3: TGTGCCAGCAGGATCGGATCTGCGGGGGACACTGAAGCTTTCTTT. Its translation: CASRIGSAGDTEAFF. The entire variable domain, with the rest obtained from reference TRBV28 and TRBJ1-1, is as follows: DVKVTQSSRYLVKRTGEKVFLECVQDMDHENMFWYRQDPGLGLRLIYFSYDVKMKEKGDIPEGYSVSREKKERFSLILESASTNQTSMYLCASRIGSAGDTEAFFGQGTRLTVV.

The chain joins TRBV29-1 to TRBJ2-5; 11 bases agree with TRBD2. V was clipped by 6 bases and J by 5 bases; unmatched bases: 8. The length of the CDR3 is 14 residues. CDR1 is SQVTM, CDR2 ANQGSEA, per germline. The CDR3 sequence is CSVVPTSGGETQYF. The CDR3 nucleotides are TGCAGCGTGGTGCCCACTAGCGGGGGCGAGACCCAGTACTTC.

The chain couples TRBV11-2 to TRBJ1-1, with D unresolved. CDR3 length: 17 residues. Germline V gene lookup returns CDR1 SGHAT and CDR2 FQNNGV. Trimming shortened V by 0 bases and J by 5 bases, and 19 bases separated the two germline ends. The CDR3: CASSLDLGRDPKTEAFF. Here the CDR3 DNA reads TGTGCCAGCAGCTTAGATCTTGGCCGCGACCCTAAGACTGAAGCTTTCTTT.